The 18 T cell receptor beta chains listed next were all sequenced from one sample in a study of T cells in Graves' hyperthyroidism and ophthalmopathy. What was amplified from RNA transcripts were TCR beta CDR3 regions. HTBI primers drove first-round RT-PCR of the TCR CDR3. From the multiplex PCR reads, TCRdb called clonotypes with MiXCR, one entry per CDR3 protein. This sample has approximately 400,000 distinct CDR3 sequences, with 15% to 17% found just once. The sequencing input was blood. The receptors stem from a woman aged 18-29 years with Graves' hyperthyroidism.

At least ten counts were recorded for this clonotype. The CDR3 region is CASSQVVAGTYEQYF. In nucleotides, the CDR3 is TGCGCCAGCAGCCAAGTGGTAGCGGGGACCTACGAGCAGTACTTC. The chain uses TRBV4-1 and TRBJ2-7; 8 nucleotides agree with TRBD2. The CDR3 length is 15 residues. Germline V CDR1 and CDR2: MGHRA, YSYEKL. V lost 1 base, J lost 2 bases, and 4 bases stayed unmatched.

The chain has TRBV4-1 and TRBJ2-5; maybe TRBD2 (6 bases). With 3 bases removed from V and 3 bases from J, the gap between germline ends came to 17 bases. CDR1 MGHRA and CDR2 YSYEKL come from the germline V gene. This CDR3 comprises 16 residues. CDR3 protein: CASSHTRPGEEETQYF. CDR3 sequence (DNA): TGCGCCAGCAGCCACACCCGTCCGGGGGAGGAAGAGACCCAGTACTTC.

This clonotype has ten or more counts. The V and J genes are TRBV6-1 and TRBJ2-3; 10 bases match TRBD1. CDR1 and CDR2 from the germline V gene are MNHNS and SASEGT. The junction had 4 bases not matched to a gene; V was cut back by 5 bases and J by 2 bases. The CDR3 is 15 amino acids. CDR3 sequence reads: CASSPGTGVTDTQYF. In DNA form, the CDR3 reads TGTGCCAGCAGTCCCGGGACAGGGGTCACAGATACGCAGTATTTT.

This chain joins TRBV11-2 and TRBJ2-6, with unresolved D. The CDR3 sequence is 16 residues long. Trimming shortened V by 6 bases and J by 0 bases, and 12 bases separated the two germline ends. Germline CDR1 reads SGHAT; CDR2 reads FQNNGV. The CDR3 DNA sequence: TGTGCCAGCAGAGGGCTAATGATCTCTGGGGCCAACGTCCTGACTTTC. It codes for CASRGLMISGANVLTF. Full variable domain (missing parts from reference TRBV11-2 and TRBJ2-6): EAGVAQSPRYKIIEKRQSVAFWCNPISGHATLYWYQQILGQGPKLLIQFQNNGVVDDSQLPKDRFSAERLKGVDSTLKIQPAKLEDSAVYLCASRGLMISGANVLTFGAGSRLTVL.

This clonotype was seen many times. The J gene is TRBJ1-5, the V gene TRBV10-3; D is ambiguous. Trimming pared 1 base from V and 2 bases from J, leaving 9 bases between. Per germline, CDR1 ENHRY and CDR2 SYGVKD. CDR3 length: 15 residues. The CDR3 reads CAISELENGNQPQHF. The CDR3 DNA reads as TGTGCCATCAGTGAGTTAGAAAATGGCAATCAGCCCCAGCATTTT.

This clonotype was counted ten times or more. The chain recombines TRBV11-2 with TRBJ1-1; maybe TRBD1 (5 bases). V lost 0 bases and J 4 bases, leaving 15 bases between the germline ends. This CDR3 has 16 amino acids. CDR1 is SGHAT, CDR2 FQNNGV, per germline. The CDR3 nucleotides are TGTGCCAGCAGCTTAGATCGAGGCAGGGTGGGCACTGAAGCTTTCTTT. This sequence encodes CASSLDRGRVGTEAFF.

This clonotype was found many times. V is TRBV7-8 and J is TRBJ1-6; 9 nucleotides agree with TRBD1. The V gene end was trimmed by 6 bases and the J gene end by 3 bases; junction bases not matched to a gene: 3. Germline CDR1 SGHVS, CDR2 FQNEAQ. The CDR3 runs to 15 residues. The CDR3 nucleotides read TGTGCCAGCAGATCGGGACAGGGCTATAATTCACCCCTCCACTTT. Translated: CASRSGQGYNSPLHF.

This clonotype was seen at least ten times. This rearrangement joins TRBV6-1 to TRBJ1-5; 7 positions match TRBD1. The CDR3 runs to 16 residues. Germline V gene sequence: CDR1 MNHNS, CDR2 SASEGT. After removal of 0 bases from V and 6 bases from J, the junction contained 8 bases not matched to a gene. In DNA form, the CDR3 reads TGTGCCAGCAGTGAAGCAAAGGACAGGTCCCGTCAGCCCCAGCATTTT. Translated, it gives CASSEAKDRSRQPQHF.

The chain carries TRBV5-6 and TRBJ2-1; no firm D call. V was cut by 4 bases and J by 5 bases, with 22 bases left in between. This CDR3 is built from 17 residues. The germline V gene encodes CDR1 SGHDT and CDR2 YYEEEE. The CDR3 DNA sequence: TGTGCCAGCAGCCCAGAACCCAGCCTCCTACTTCACAATGAGCAGTTCTTC. Amino acid sequence: CASSPEPSLLLHNEQFF.

This clonotype came up many times. This rearrangement joins TRBV7-9 to TRBJ2-1; the match to TRBD2 covers 8 bases. The CDR3 sequence is 15 residues long. CDR1 and CDR2 from the germline V gene are SEHNR and FQNEAQ (reference sequence). J gave up 6 bases and V 6 bases, and 10 bases lay outside the gene matches. The CDR3 is CASRVPGGGGNEQFF. CDR3 DNA sequence: TGTGCCAGCAGAGTCCCCGGGGGGGGGGGCAATGAGCAGTTCTTC.

As concerns this clonotype: With a much larger clone just one base away, this may be a read error. The chain combines TRBV12-3 or TRBV12-4 with TRBJ1-3, with D possibly matching TRBD1 (6 bases). V shed 4 bases and J shed 5 bases, with 15 bases lying between them. The length of the CDR3 is 15 residues. Here the CDR3 reads CASSSQQGMRNTIYF. The DNA of the CDR3 is TGTGCCAGCAGTTCCCAACAGGGAATGAGAAACACCATATATTTT.

This clonotype was observed many times. The chain employs TRBV24-1 and TRBJ2-1, with 13 bases identical to TRBD2. This CDR3 is 16 amino acids long. CDR1 and CDR2 (germline): KGHDR, SFDVKD. The J segment lost 5 bases and the V segment lost 4 bases, leaving 4 bases of the junction unmatched. The CDR3 region has the DNA TGTGCCACCAGTGACGCGGGACTAGCGGGAAACAATGAGCAGTTCTTC. Translated: CATSDAGLAGNNEQFF.

This clonotype was seen ten or more times. The chain links TRBV7-2 to TRBJ2-2; the D gene is possibly TRBD2 (5 bases). From germline, CDR1 is SGHTA and CDR2 FQGNSA. CDR3 length: 13 amino acids. The V and J ends lost 5 bases and 6 bases respectively, with 10 bases between them. The CDR3, as DNA: TGTGCCAGCAGCCGTACTAGGTCCGGGGAGCTGTTTTTT. Amino acids: CASSRTRSGELFF.

This clonotype showed up many times. The rearrangement uses TRBV18 and TRBJ2-7, with TRBD2 identical over 10 bases. The trim removed 5 bases at V and 2 bases at J, leaving 6 bases unmatched. The germline V gene has CDR1 KGHSH and CDR2 LQKENI. The CDR3 consists of 15 residues. CDR3 coding DNA: TGTGCCAGCTCATCAGGACTAGCGGCCGCCTACGAGCAGTACTTC. Amino acids: CASSSGLAAAYEQYF.

The CDR3 sequence is CASSQGTGPGANVLTF. CDR3 DNA: TGCGCCAGCAGCCAAGGGACCGGGCCTGGGGCCAACGTCCTGACTTTC. The chain employs TRBV4-1 and TRBJ2-6, with D unresolved. V lost 1 base to trimming and J lost 2 bases, with 9 bases between them. Germline loops: CDR1 MGHRA, CDR2 YSYEKL. This CDR3 contains 16 residues.

The J gene is TRBJ2-1, the V gene TRBV3-1, with 13 bases fitting TRBD2. The CDR3 length is 15 residues. The trim removed 7 bases at V and 5 bases at J, leaving 5 bases unmatched. Looked up from germline, CDR1 is LGHDT and CDR2 is YNNKEL (reference sequence). Here the CDR3 DNA reads TGTGCCAGCACCGGGACTAGCGGGACTAACAATGAGCAGTTCTTC. Its protein is CASTGTSGTNNEQFF.

This clonotype was seen repeatedly, ten times or more. The chain is built from TRBV28 and TRBJ1-2; D is unresolved. V lost 4 bases and J lost 4, with 10 bases in between. Germline V gene data show CDR1 as MDHEN and CDR2 as SYDVKM. CDR3 length: 13 residues. CDR3 sequence: CASSSSVGYGYTF. In nucleotides, the CDR3 is TGTGCCAGCAGTTCTTCAGTGGGCTATGGCTACACCTTC.

This clonotype appeared many times. The chain carries TRBV20-1 and TRBJ1-1; tentatively, D is TRBD1 (6 bases). Germline V CDR1 and CDR2: DFQATT, SNEGSKA (reference sequence). The CDR3 totals 14 residues. Deletions cut 6 bases from V and 4 bases from J, with 18 bases between. This chain's CDR3 is CSAPRGGAVTEAFF. The CDR3 nucleotides are TGCAGTGCCCCGCGGGGGGGGGCGGTCACTGAAGCTTTCTTT.